The 22 T cell receptor beta chains in this list originate from one sample, sequenced in a study of molecular identifiers for immune sequencing clone quantification. TCRdb passed the PCR reads through MiXCR, listing each CDR3 protein once. Among some 650,000 distinct CDR3 sequences listed, just under 20% were seen once. Sequencing was done on a sample of naive CD8+ T cells from blood, with Jurkat cell RNA spiked in. The sample's subset: FACS-sorted CD8+CD4-CCR7+CD45RA+ naive T cells. The receptor set was obtained from a human donor in good health. Some libraries in this study had Jurkat cell RNA spiked in.

Many counts were recorded for this clonotype. This chain joins TRBV15 and TRBJ1-1; 9 bases match TRBD1. V shed 6 bases, J shed 4 bases, and the junction held 6 bases outside the gene matches. The germline V gene encodes CDR1 LNHNV and CDR2 YYDKDF (reference sequence). This CDR3 is 14 amino acids long. The CDR3 is CATREGQGSTEAFF. CDR3 nucleotide sequence: TGTGCCACCAGGGAGGGACAGGGTAGCACTGAAGCTTTCTTT.

There are many counts of this clonotype. The rearrangement uses TRBV4-1 and TRBJ1-5, with D uncertain. The germline V gene encodes CDR1 MGHRA and CDR2 YSYEKL. V lost 0 bases to trimming and J lost 7 bases, with 13 bases between them. The CDR3 runs to 15 residues. CDR3 protein: CASSQDKGFYQPQHF. In DNA, the CDR3 is TGCGCCAGCAGCCAAGATAAAGGGTTTTACCAGCCCCAGCATTTT.

This clonotype was observed at least ten times. V usage is TRBV6-2 or TRBV6-3 and J usage is TRBJ2-7; no clear D gene. The CDR3 loop spans 13 amino acids. Trimming shortened V by 2 bases and J by 4 bases, and 9 bases separated the two germline ends. The germline CDR1 and CDR2 sequences are MNHEY and SVGEGT. In DNA form, the CDR3 reads TGTGCCAGCAGTTACGTGGCAGCATACGAGCAGTACTTC. As protein: CASSYVAAYEQYF.

This chain joins TRBV3-2 and TRBJ2-7; no check of the table's D call, TRBD1, against the DNA was made. TRBV3-2 corresponds to a pseudogene. There are 14 residues in the CDR3. The DNA of the CDR3 is TGTGCCAGCAGCCAAGATAGGCAGGGGGTCGAGCAGTACTTC. Its protein product is CASSQDRQGVEQYF.

The chain couples TRBV4-3 to TRBJ2-7, with 7 bases aligning to TRBD1. There are 15 residues in the CDR3. With V trimmed by 0 bases and J by 2 bases, 4 bases remained unmatched. Per germline, CDR1 LGHNA and CDR2 YSLEER. CDR3 region: CASSQEGTVTYEQYF. Written as DNA, the CDR3 is TGCGCCAGCAGCCAAGAAGGGACAGTTACCTACGAGCAGTACTTC.

A word on this clonotype: A much larger clonotype is one base distant, so this may be a read error. The J gene is TRBJ1-1, the V gene TRBV20-1; D is possibly TRBD1 (6 bases). The germline V gene encodes CDR1 DFQATT and CDR2 SNEGSKA (reference sequence). CDR3 length: 14 residues. CDR3 nucleotide sequence: TGCGGTGCTAGAGATCCGACGACAGGAATCGAAGCTTTCTTT. It yields the protein CGARDPTTGIEAFF.

CDR3 region: CASSDPSSGRVLFDEQFF. The CDR3 nucleotides read TGTGCCAGCAGCGACCCCTCTAGCGGGAGGGTGTTATTCGATGAGCAGTTCTTC. The chain is built from TRBV7-2 and TRBJ2-1; TRBD2 matches 12 bases. CDR3 length equals 18 residues. Trimming at V came to 5 bases and at J to 8 bases, leaving 16 bases not matched to a gene. Looked up from germline, CDR1 is SGHTA and CDR2 is FQGNSA.

This clonotype was recorded a few times. At one of its ends the junction is not consistent with the germline gene, which may arise from a read error. V gene TRBV25-1 combines with J gene TRBJ1-1, with 7 nucleotides matching TRBD1. From germline, CDR1 is MGHDK and CDR2 SYGVNS. The CDR3 sequence is 14 residues long. The DNA of the CDR3 is TGTGCCAGCAGTAAATACAGGGGAAGCACTGAAGCTTTCTTT. It is translated as CASSKYRGSTEAFF.

Comments on this clonotype: This may be a read error: a much more frequent sequence differs by one nucleotide. This chain connects TRBV28 to TRBJ2-7; a possible D gene is TRBD2 (6 bases). This CDR3 has 16 residues. V lost 8 bases and J 5 bases, leaving 25 bases between the germline ends. CDR1 is MDHEN, CDR2 SYDVKM, per germline. DNA for the CDR3: TGTGCCAGCGGACTAAGGACCCATACGGAGAGGGACGAGCAGTACTTC. Amino acids: CASGLRTHTERDEQYF.

This clonotype showed up just a few times. J is TRBJ1-6 and V is TRBV5-6; no firm D call. V lost 0 bases and J lost 8, with 18 bases in between. Germline V gene lookup returns CDR1 SGHDT and CDR2 YYEEEE. The length of the CDR3 is 17 residues. The CDR3 is CASSLGWSPRRDSPLHF. CDR3 in DNA: TGTGCCAGCAGCTTGGGTTGGAGCCCTCGTAGGGATTCACCCCTCCACTTT. Looking up the rest from reference TRBV5-6 and TRBJ1-6 gives the full variable domain: DAGVTQSPTHLIKTRGQQVTLRCSPKSGHDTVSWYQQALGQGPQFIFQYYEEEERQRGNFPDRFSGHQFPNYSSELNVNALLLGDSALYLCASSLGWSPRRDSPLHFGNGTRLTVT.

This clonotype has only a few counts. The chain combines TRBV12-3 or TRBV12-4 with TRBJ2-1; 10 bases agree with TRBD1. The CDR3 extends over 14 amino acids. The V and J ends lost 5 bases and 7 bases, in that order; junction bases with no gene match: 5. The DNA of the CDR3 is TGTGCCAGCAGTCAGACAGGGGGCACAAATGAGCAGTTCTTC. Its protein product is CASSQTGGTNEQFF.

About this clonotype itself: Given the absence of the conserved phenylalanine or tryptophan at the CDR3 end, a read error is likely. The rearrangement links TRBV13 to TRBJ1-2, with D unresolved. Germline-derived CDR1 and CDR2 are PRHDT and FYEKMQ (reference sequence). V dropped 1 base and J dropped 0 bases, with 6 bases sitting between them. The CDR3 covers 14 residues. The CDR3 reads CASSLAGSNYGYTL. The CDR3 DNA reads as TGTGCCAGCAGCTTAGCCGGATCTAACTATGGCTACACCCTC.

In the case of this clonotype: A much larger clone sits a single nucleotide away, making a read error possible. V is TRBV9 and J is TRBJ2-7; no reliable D call. Germline lookup yields CDR1 SGDLS and CDR2 YYNGEE. CDR3 length: 14 residues. Here the CDR3 DNA reads TGTGCCAGCAGCGCCGGATATGGGTCCTACGAGCAGTGCTTC. Translation gives CASSAGYGSYEQCF.

The table lists this clonotype with many counts. This chain joins TRBV7-9 and TRBJ1-3; no definite D call. This CDR3 contains 15 residues. Germline V gene data show CDR1 as SEHNR and CDR2 as FQNEAQ (reference sequence). V was shortened by 1 base and J by 0 bases, with 7 bases between the two germline ends. The CDR3 spells CASSLDVPSGNTIYF. Here the CDR3 DNA reads TGTGCCAGCAGCTTAGACGTGCCCTCTGGAAACACCATATATTTT. The full variable domain, in which reference TRBV7-9 and TRBJ1-3 provide the parts outside the CDR3, is DTGVSQNPRHKITKRGQNVTFRCDPISEHNRLYWYRQTLGQGPEFLTYFQNEAQLEKSRLLSDRFSAERPKGSFSTLEIQRTEQGDSAMYLCASSLDVPSGNTIYFGEGSWLTVV.

This clonotype was counted at least ten times. This chain uses TRBV15 with TRBJ2-7, with 7 bases identical to TRBD2. The CDR3 length is 19 residues. Germline V lookup: CDR1 LNHNV, CDR2 YYDKDF (reference sequence). V was clipped by 0 bases and J by 3 bases; unmatched bases: 17. In DNA form, the CDR3 reads TGTGCCACCAGCAGAGATCCTCCCCCTAACCGGGACTACCGCTACGAGCAGTACTTC. The encoded protein is CATSRDPPPNRDYRYEQYF.

This clonotype has ten or more counts. CDR3 sequence reads: CASSVETSGEPPGELFF. CDR3 nucleotides: TGTGCCAGCAGCGTAGAGACTAGCGGAGAACCCCCCGGGGAGCTGTTTTTT. The chain has TRBV9 and TRBJ2-2; 9 bases agree with TRBD2. J gave up 6 bases and V 0 bases, and 9 bases lay outside the gene matches. CDR1 and CDR2 (germline): SGDLS, YYNGEE. This CDR3 is 17 amino acids long.

A few counts support this clonotype. The rearrangement uses TRBV7-2 and TRBJ1-1, with D tentatively TRBD1 (5 bases). Trimming removed 5 bases at V and 4 bases at J, with 14 bases between. CDR3 length equals 14 residues. Germline V gene lookup returns CDR1 SGHTA and CDR2 FQGNSA. DNA of the CDR3: TGTGCCAGCAGCACGACAGTATCTAGCACTGAAGCTTTCTTT. Protein: CASSTTVSSTEAFF.

This clonotype was counted ten times or more. The chain has TRBV6-1 and TRBJ2-7; D gene uncertain. This CDR3 is 13 amino acids long. Trimming left V 0 bases short and J 1 base short, with 4 bases between. Germline V lookup: CDR1 MNHNS, CDR2 SASEGT. CDR3 region: CASSEAASYEQYF. CDR3 DNA sequence: TGTGCCAGCAGTGAAGCTGCTTCCTACGAGCAGTACTTC.

The sample holds many counts of this clonotype. This chain uses TRBV11-2 with TRBJ2-7; maybe TRBD2 (6 bases). The V end lost 5 bases, the J end lost 3 bases, and 11 bases lay between the germline ends. The CDR3 length is 13 residues. Germline-derived CDR1 and CDR2 are SGHAT and FQNNGV. CDR3 sequence: CASSPGRLYEQYF. For the CDR3, the DNA is TGTGCCAGCAGCCCCGGGAGACTCTACGAGCAGTACTTC.

This clonotype showed up many times. The chain is built from TRBV13 and TRBJ2-7, with 9 bases identical to TRBD1. The V gene's germline CDR1 is PRHDT and CDR2 FYEKMQ (reference sequence). This CDR3 has 17 amino acids. V dropped 2 bases and J dropped 6; count of bases not matched to a gene: 14. This CDR3 reads CASSLSEGTGWASEQYF. CDR3 nucleotides: TGTGCCAGCAGCTTAAGTGAGGGGACAGGGTGGGCGTCCGAGCAGTACTTC.

This clonotype was seen more than once but under ten times. The rearrangement uses TRBV9 and TRBJ2-7; D is undetermined. The ends were cut back, 6 bases at V and 4 bases at J, with 11 bases in the middle. The CDR3 extends over 12 amino acids. Germline lookup yields CDR1 SGDLS and CDR2 YYNGEE. CDR3 loop: CASNYTLYEQYF. CDR3 nucleotide sequence: TGTGCCAGCAACTATACCCTATACGAGCAGTACTTC.

Comments on this clonotype: This may be a read error, as it is one base from a much larger clone. The V gene is TRBV7-9, the J gene TRBJ2-1; D not resolved. The CDR3 contains 14 residues. The V gene's germline CDR1 is SEHNR and CDR2 FQNEAQ (reference sequence). The DNA for the CDR3 is TGTGCCAGCAGCTTCGTCCGGACCTACAATGAGCAGTCCTTC. This sequence encodes CASSFVRTYNEQSF.